The T cell receptor (beta chain) described here comes from a study of T-cell reconstitution after alpha-beta-depleted transplantation in children. Overall study findings and caveats: Counts and diversity of T cells one year after transplant came mostly from newly produced T cells.

For TCRbeta, the library was prepared with unique molecular identifiers. Using its own MiXCR run on the PCR reads, TCRdb lists one record per CDR3 protein. Of about 980,000 distinct CDR3 sequences listed, under 30% are singletons. The V and J ends lost 6 bases and 1 base respectively, with 10 bases between them. Germline CDR1 reads SQVTM; CDR2 reads ANQGSEA. The CDR3 is 13 residues long. Notes on this clonotype: What it binds is unknown.

J is TRBJ2-1 and V is TRBV29-1; D gene uncertain. The material sequenced was PBMCs, mostly from graft donor cells, taken 360 days after TCRalphabeta/CD19-depleted stem cell transplant. The TCR originated in a boy under two years old who had a stem cell transplant for SCID, so the T cells may come from the graft donor. Here the CDR3 reads CSVQRWSYNEQFF. DNA of the CDR3: TGCAGCGTGCAGAGATGGTCCTACAATGAGCAGTTCTTC.